This T cell receptor beta chain is drawn from a study of T cells after yellow fever vaccination. Study-level points and caveats: Overall, a small share of clonotypes was seen in both CD4 and CD8 compartments. In post-booster samples, most primary-vaccination clones reappeared (about 95% CD4, 70% to 90% CD8).

This clonotype has just a few counts. The antigen remains unidentified. The CDR3 totals 13 residues. V lost 2 bases and J 5 bases, leaving 9 bases between the germline ends. CDR1 and CDR2 from the germline V gene are SGHTA and FQGTGA. TCRdb recomputed calls from the 5' RACE reads with MiXCR, one row per CDR3 protein. The data show 250,000 to 400,000 distinct CDR3 sequences, approximately 4% seen once. The rearrangement joins TRBV7-3 to TRBJ1-1; D ambiguous. This clonotype was obtained from a man aged 18 to 29 who received the YFV17D yellow fever vaccine. Sequenced material: PBMCs, taken 15 days after the yellow fever booster vaccination. The CDR3 DNA is TGTGCCAGCAGCTTAGGACTAAAAACTGAAGCTTTCTTT. Protein sequence: CASSLGLKTEAFF.